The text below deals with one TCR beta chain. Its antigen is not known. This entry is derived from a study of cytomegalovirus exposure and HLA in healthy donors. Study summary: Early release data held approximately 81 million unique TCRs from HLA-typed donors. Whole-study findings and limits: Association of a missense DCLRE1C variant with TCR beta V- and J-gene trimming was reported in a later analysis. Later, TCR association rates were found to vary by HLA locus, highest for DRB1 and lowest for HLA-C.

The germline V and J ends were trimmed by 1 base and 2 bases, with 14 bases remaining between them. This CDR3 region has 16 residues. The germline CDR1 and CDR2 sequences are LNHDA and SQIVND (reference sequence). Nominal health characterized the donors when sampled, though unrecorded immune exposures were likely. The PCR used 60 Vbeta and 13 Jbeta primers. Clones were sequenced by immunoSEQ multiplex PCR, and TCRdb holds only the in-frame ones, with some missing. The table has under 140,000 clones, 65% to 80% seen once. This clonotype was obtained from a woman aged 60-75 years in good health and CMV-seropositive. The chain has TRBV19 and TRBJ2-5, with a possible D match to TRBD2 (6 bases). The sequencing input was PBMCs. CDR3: CASSIVYAGMQETQYF. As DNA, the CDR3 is TGTGCCAGTAGTATAGTTTACGCGGGGATGCAAGAGACCCAGTACTTC.